The clone carrying this T cell receptor beta chain was seen a few times. Original processing notes: It was from reference gene primer amplification that nucleated cell counts were estimated. Sequenced by immunoSEQ multiplex PCR; TCRdb stores in-frame clones only, minus some. The DNA was the basis for D and trimming; V, J and clone size are from that table. The data contain approximately 70,000 clones, roughly nine tenths of them singletons. This CDR3 contains 15 residues. Germline assignment: CDR1 SGHDN and CDR2 FVKESK. Trimming removed 4 bases from V and 1 base from J; junction bases left unmatched: 4. This record comes from a study of blood T cell repertoires in COVID-19. Study information: Researchers got acute and convalescent COVID-19 samples from the United States, Italy and Spain. Sample material is recorded as cDNA or gDNA derived from T cells, B-cell-depleted T cells, or PBMCs.

This chain joins TRBV14 and TRBJ1-5; 7 bases match TRBD1. The material sequenced was peripheral blood. The origin of this receptor is a man in his forties with COVID-19, enrolled during active disease. CDR3 region: CASSRRDRSNQPQHF. CDR3 DNA sequence: TGTGCCAGCAGCCGCCGGGACAGAAGCAATCAGCCCCAGCATTTT.